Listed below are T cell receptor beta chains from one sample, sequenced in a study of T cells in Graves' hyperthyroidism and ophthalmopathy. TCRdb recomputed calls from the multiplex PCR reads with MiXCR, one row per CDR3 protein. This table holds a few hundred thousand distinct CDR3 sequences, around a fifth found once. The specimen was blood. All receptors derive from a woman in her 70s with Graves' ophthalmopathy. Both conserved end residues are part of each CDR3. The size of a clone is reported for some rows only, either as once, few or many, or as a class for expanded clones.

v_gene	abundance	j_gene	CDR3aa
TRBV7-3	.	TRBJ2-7	CASSQDSGEPSYEQYF
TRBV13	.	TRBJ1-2	CASSAQYRGFKYGYTF
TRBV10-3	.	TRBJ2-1	CAISVAGVLEQFF
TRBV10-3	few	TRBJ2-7	CANGAGSPNEQYF
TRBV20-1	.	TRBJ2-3	CSAMSGRTDTQYF
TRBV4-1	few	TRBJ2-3	CASSQTQGWGPDTQYF
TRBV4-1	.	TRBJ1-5	CASSRTGGISNSNQPQHF
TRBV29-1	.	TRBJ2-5	CSVEEAGAYLGTQYF
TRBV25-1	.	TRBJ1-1	CASSVLEQWASEAFF
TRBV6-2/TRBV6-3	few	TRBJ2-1	CASRPSGRVYNEQFF
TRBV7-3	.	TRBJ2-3	CASSPGTSVDTQYF
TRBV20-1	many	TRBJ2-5	CSARIPPGETQYF
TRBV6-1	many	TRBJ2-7	CASSDSGSEQYF
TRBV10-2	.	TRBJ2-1	CACSGLARGEQFF
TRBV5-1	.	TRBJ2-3	CASSLGEPDTQYF
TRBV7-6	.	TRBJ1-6	CASSRDRASPLHF
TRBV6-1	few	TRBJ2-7	CASSRQGTFYEQYF
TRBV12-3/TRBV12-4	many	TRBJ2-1	CASKARGFGIEYNEQFF
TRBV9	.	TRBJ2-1	CASSLFGGDLPNEQFF
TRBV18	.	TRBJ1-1	CASSDRDDTEAFF
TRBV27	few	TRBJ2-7	CASSLSWDRYEQYF
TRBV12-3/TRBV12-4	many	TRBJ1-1	CASSIQGGAEAFF
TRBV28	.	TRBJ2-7	CASSLFRVYEQYF
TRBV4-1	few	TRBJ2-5	CASSRTSDRGRVETQYF
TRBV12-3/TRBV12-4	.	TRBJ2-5	CASSVTSGRMETQYF
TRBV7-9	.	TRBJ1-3	CASSRTGGGNTIYF
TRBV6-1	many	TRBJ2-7	CASRSGGRSYEQYF
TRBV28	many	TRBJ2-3	CASEGPSTDTQYF
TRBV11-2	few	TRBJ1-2	CASSLDRAGRGGYTF
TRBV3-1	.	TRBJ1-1	CASSRYSENTEAFF
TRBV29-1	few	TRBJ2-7	CSIGMRGRSYEQYF
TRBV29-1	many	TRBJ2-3	CSVEGGQGLGTDTQYF
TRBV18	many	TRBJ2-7	CASSPDSYEQYF
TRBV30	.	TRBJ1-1	CAWRWGFNTEAFF
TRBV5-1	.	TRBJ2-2	CASSYSGTAPTGELFF
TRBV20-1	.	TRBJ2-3	CSARSPSRTDTQYF
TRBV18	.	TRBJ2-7	CASSATPQYEQYF
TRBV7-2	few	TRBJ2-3	CASSSEVGASQYF
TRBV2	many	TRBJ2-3	CASRIRLAGGDTQYF
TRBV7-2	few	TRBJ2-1	CASSFGRGANEQFF
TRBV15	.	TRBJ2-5	CATSTRQGSETQYF
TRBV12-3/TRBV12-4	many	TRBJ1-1	CASSFDDSLEAFF
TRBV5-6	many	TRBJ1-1	CASSLYQGAYTEAFF
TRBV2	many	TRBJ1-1	CASSRTGRTEAFF
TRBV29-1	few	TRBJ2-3	CSGAQQGMGIDTQYF